Following are 9 T cell receptor beta chains from one sample sequenced in a study of blood T cell repertoires in COVID-19. Repertoires were generated with immunoSEQ multiplex PCR, while TCRdb's copy carries only in-frame clones and drops some. The sample includes a few hundred thousand clones, roughly nine tenths of them seen just once. The sequenced sample consisted of PBMCs or T cells enriched from blood (not recorded which). The receptors were sampled from a woman between 35 and 50 years old who had recovered from COVID-19.

This clone appeared a single time. J is TRBJ1-4 and V is TRBV5-1, with D unclear. Looked up from germline, CDR1 is SGHRS and CDR2 is YFSETQ. This CDR3 has 15 amino acids. Trimming removed 0 bases at V and 0 bases at J, with 6 bases between. The CDR3 nucleotides read TGCGCCAGCAGCTTGGTCCTTGCAACTAATGAAAAACTGTTTTTT. Amino acids: CASSLVLATNEKLFF.

The rearrangement joins TRBV19 to TRBJ2-2; D unresolved. The CDR3 contains 15 residues. Trimming pared 7 bases from V and 6 bases from J, leaving 18 bases between. Per germline, CDR1 LNHDA and CDR2 SQIVND (reference sequence). The CDR3: CASTTQVLVAGELFF. CDR3 sequence (DNA): TGTGCCAGTACTACGCAGGTTTTAGTCGCCGGGGAGCTGTTTTTT.

The chain carries TRBV4-3 and TRBJ2-1; TRBD1 matches 8 bases. Germline V gene sequence: CDR1 LGHNA, CDR2 YSLEER. V shed 0 bases and J 0 bases; nucleotides not matched to a gene: 7. The CDR3 sequence is 18 residues long. The CDR3 bases are TGCGCCAGCAGCCAAGATCTAATGGGACAGGACTCCTACAATGAGCAGTTCTTC. Its protein is CASSQDLMGQDSYNEQFF.

The gene calls are TRBV10-3 and TRBJ1-2, with D possibly matching TRBD1 (5 bases). The CDR3 consists of 15 residues. Germline V gene data show CDR1 as ENHRY and CDR2 as SYGVKD. The germline V and J ends were trimmed by 3 bases and 0 bases, with 11 bases remaining between them. The CDR3, as DNA: TGTGCCATCAGTGACCAGGGCAGCCCTAACTATGGCTACACCTTC. It encodes CAISDQGSPNYGYTF.

This rearrangement joins TRBV28 to TRBJ2-3, with TRBD2 matching 10 bases. The trim removed 3 bases at V and 10 bases at J, leaving 1 base unmatched. The CDR3 consists of 12 residues. Germline CDR1 is MDHEN and CDR2 is SYDVKM. The CDR3 loop reads CASSLGTSAQYF. DNA of the CDR3: TGTGCCAGCAGTTTGGGGACTAGCGCGCAGTATTTT.

There are many counts of this clone. The chain is built from TRBV5-1 and TRBJ2-2, with 8 bases aligning to TRBD2. The J segment lost 2 bases and the V segment lost 3 bases, leaving 6 bases of the junction unmatched. The germline V gene has CDR1 SGHRS and CDR2 YFSETQ. This CDR3 has 16 residues. The CDR3 protein is CASSYLGGGNTGELFF. CDR3 nucleotides: TGCGCCAGCAGCTACCTCGGGGGGGGAAACACCGGGGAGCTGTTTTTT.

The chain couples TRBV28 to TRBJ1-2; 12 bases align to TRBD1. CDR1 MDHEN and CDR2 SYDVKM come from the germline V gene. The CDR3 extends over 16 amino acids. J was trimmed by 6 bases and V by 5 bases; bases with no gene match: 10. Here the CDR3 reads CASSAPLGTGGNGYTF. In DNA form, the CDR3 reads TGTGCCAGCAGTGCCCCTCTCGGGACAGGGGGCAATGGCTACACCTTC.

The gene calls are TRBV30 and TRBJ2-1; D might be TRBD1 (5 bases). V lost 5 bases, J lost 1 base, and 9 bases lay in between. The CDR3 has 13 residues. Germline assignment: CDR1 GTSNPN and CDR2 SVGIG (reference sequence). DNA of the CDR3: TGTGCCTGGCAAGGGGTTTCCTACAATGAGCAGTTCTTC. Translation gives CAWQGVSYNEQFF.

V gene TRBV3-1 (or the pseudogene TRBV3-2) combines with J gene TRBJ2-3, with D uncertain. This CDR3 region has 13 residues. Trimming left V 3 bases short and J 3 bases short, with 7 bases between. Germline V lookup: CDR1 LGHDT, CDR2 YNNKEL (reference sequence). CDR3 sequence: CASSHLETDTQYF. In DNA form, the CDR3 reads TGTGCCAGCAGCCACTTAGAAACAGATACGCAGTATTTT.